This T cell receptor (beta chain) was sequenced during a study of cytomegalovirus exposure and HLA in healthy donors. In regard to this clone: The target antigen is unknown.

This CDR3 is 13 amino acids long. V lost 4 bases and J lost 6; bases outside the gene matches: 3. Germline V gene data show CDR1 as SGHDT and CDR2 as YYEEEE. Whole-study findings and limits: There were around 160 TCR beta chains listed as cytomegalovirus-associated. HLA-A and HLA-B allele assignments for most subjects were reportedly predicted accurately using TCR beta sequences.

PCR involved 60 Vbeta and 13 Jbeta primers. Only in-frame clones appear in the TCRdb table, and some are missing; sequencing was by immunoSEQ multiplex PCR. This repertoire shows more than 80,000 clones, roughly 70% found once; its top ten account for around 2.5%. This receptor was taken from a man between 45 and 60 years old in good health and CMV-seronegative. The material sequenced was PBMCs. The V gene is TRBV5-6, the J gene TRBJ1-5, with 8 bases that match TRBD1. The CDR3: CASSRDRSQPQHF. CDR3 DNA: TGTGCCAGCAGCCGGGACAGGAGTCAGCCCCAGCATTTT.